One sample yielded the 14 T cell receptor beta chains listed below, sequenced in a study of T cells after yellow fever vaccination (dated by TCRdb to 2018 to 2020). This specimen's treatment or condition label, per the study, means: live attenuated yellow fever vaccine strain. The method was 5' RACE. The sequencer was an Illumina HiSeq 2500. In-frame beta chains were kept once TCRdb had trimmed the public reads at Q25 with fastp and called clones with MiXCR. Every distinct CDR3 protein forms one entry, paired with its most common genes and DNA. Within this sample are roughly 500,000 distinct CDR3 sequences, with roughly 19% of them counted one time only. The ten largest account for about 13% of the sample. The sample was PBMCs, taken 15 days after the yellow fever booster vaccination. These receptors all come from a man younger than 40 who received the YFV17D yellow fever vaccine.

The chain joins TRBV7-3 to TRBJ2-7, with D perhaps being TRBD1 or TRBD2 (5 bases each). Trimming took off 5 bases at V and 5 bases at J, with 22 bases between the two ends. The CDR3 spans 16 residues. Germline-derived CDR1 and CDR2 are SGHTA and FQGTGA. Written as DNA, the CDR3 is TGTGCCAGCAGCACCCTGGGGGTAATGCGGGCTGACGAGCAGTACTTC. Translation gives CASSTLGVMRADEQYF.

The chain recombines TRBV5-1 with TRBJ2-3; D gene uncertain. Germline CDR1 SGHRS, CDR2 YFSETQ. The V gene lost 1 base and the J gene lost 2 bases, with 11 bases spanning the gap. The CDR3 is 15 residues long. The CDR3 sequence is CASSLSRPYTDTQYF. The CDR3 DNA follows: TGCGCCAGCAGCTTGTCCAGGCCCTACACAGATACGCAGTATTTT.

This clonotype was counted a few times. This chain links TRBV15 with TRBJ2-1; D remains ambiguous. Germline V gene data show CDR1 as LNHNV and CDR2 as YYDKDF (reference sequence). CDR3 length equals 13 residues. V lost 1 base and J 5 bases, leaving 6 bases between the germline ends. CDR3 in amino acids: CATSRGTDNEQFF. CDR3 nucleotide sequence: TGTGCCACCAGCAGAGGGACGGACAATGAGCAGTTCTTC.

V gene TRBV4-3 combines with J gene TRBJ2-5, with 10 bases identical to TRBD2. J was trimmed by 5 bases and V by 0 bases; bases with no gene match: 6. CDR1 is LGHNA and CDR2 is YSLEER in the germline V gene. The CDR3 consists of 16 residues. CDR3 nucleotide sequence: TGCGCCAGCAGCCAAGATTGGCTAGCGGGAGAGGAGACCCAGTACTTC. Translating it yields CASSQDWLAGEETQYF.

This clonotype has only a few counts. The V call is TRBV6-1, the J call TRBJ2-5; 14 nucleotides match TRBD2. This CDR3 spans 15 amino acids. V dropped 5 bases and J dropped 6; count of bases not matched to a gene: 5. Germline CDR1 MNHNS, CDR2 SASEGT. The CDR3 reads CASSPGLAGVKTQYF. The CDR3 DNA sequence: TGTGCCAGCAGTCCGGGACTAGCGGGAGTTAAGACCCAGTACTTC.

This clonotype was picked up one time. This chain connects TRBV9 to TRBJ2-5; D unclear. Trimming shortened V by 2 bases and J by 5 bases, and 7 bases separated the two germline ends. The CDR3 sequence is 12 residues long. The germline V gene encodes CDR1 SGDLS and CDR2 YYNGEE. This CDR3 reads CASSVMDETQYF. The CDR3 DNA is TGTGCCAGCAGCGTGATGGACGAGACCCAGTACTTC.

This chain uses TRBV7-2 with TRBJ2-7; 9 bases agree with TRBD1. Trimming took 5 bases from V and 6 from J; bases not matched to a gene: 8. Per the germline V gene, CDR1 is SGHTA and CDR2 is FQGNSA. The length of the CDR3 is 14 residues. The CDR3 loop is CASSLTGGYPEQYF. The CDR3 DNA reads TGTGCCAGCAGCCTTACAGGGGGCTATCCCGAGCAGTACTTC.

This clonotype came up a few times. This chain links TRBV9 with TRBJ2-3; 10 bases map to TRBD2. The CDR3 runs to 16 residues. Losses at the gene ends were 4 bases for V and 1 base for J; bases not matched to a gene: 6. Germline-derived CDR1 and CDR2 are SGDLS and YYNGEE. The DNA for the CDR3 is TGTGCCAGCAGCCCCTCCGGGACTAGCGGCACAGATACGCAGTATTTT. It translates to CASSPSGTSGTDTQYF.

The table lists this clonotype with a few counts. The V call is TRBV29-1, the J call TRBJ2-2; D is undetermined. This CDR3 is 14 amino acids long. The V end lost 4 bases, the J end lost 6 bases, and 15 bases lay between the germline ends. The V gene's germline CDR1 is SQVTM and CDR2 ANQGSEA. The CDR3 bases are TGCAGCGTTGTTGAACAGATTGGGCCCGGGGAGCTGTTTTTT. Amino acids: CSVVEQIGPGELFF.

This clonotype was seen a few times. CDR3 nucleotide sequence: TGTGCCAGCAGCTTAGGAGGTTCGGGACAGGGGGGGACCCAGTACTTC. Protein: CASSLGGSGQGGTQYF. The V call is TRBV7-2, the J call TRBJ2-5; 11 bases match TRBD1. The length of the CDR3 is 16 residues. CDR1 is SGHTA, CDR2 FQGNSA, per germline. Trimming cost V 1 base and J 7 bases; bases outside gene matches: 8.

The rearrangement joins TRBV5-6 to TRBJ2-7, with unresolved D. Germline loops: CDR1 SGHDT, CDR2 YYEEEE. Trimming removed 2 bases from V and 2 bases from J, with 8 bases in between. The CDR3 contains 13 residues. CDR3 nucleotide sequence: TGTGCCAGCAGCTTTGACGGACCCTACGAGCAGTACTTC. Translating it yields CASSFDGPYEQYF. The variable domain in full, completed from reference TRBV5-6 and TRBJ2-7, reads DAGVTQSPTHLIKTRGQQVTLRCSPKSGHDTVSWYQQALGQGPQFIFQYYEEEERQRGNFPDRFSGHQFPNYSSELNVNALLLGDSALYLCASSFDGPYEQYFGPGTRLTVT.

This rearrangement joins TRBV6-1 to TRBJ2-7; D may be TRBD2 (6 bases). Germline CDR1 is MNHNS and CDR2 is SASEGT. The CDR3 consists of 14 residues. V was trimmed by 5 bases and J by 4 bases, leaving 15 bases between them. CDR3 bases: TGTGCCAGCAGTCCGGGACTCCTACCTTACGAGCAGTACTTC. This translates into CASSPGLLPYEQYF.

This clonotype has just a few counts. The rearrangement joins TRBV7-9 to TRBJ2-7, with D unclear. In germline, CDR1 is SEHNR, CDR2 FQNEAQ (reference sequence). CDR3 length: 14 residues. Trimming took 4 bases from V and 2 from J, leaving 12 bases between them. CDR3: CASSSWTHPYEQYF. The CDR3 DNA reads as TGTGCCAGCAGCTCTTGGACCCATCCCTACGAGCAGTACTTC.

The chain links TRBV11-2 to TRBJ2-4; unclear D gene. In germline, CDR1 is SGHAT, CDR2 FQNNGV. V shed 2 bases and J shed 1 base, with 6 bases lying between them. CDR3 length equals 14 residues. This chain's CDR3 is CASSLSSAKNIQYF. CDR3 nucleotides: TGTGCCAGCAGCTTAAGCAGTGCCAAAAACATTCAGTACTTC.